This entry concerns a single TCR beta chain. What this receptor recognizes is not known. No per-base quality is available; no much larger clone lies one base away. The CDR3, from cysteine to phenylalanine, totals 14 residues. The only DNA kept is the CDR3, 42 bases in frame from the first base. V and J are trimmed by 4 bases and 7 bases, and the gene matches miss 8 bases of the junction. This specimen belongs to a study of blood T cells in healthy people across ages (dated by TCRdb to about 2015). Study-wide context: Template switching captured roughly one uniquely barcoded TCR beta cDNA molecule per two T cells in model experiments. The donors were split into four age groups: young (average 16 years), middle-aged (roughly 40), aged (over 55) and long-lived (roughly 77). For two donors (one aged 18 to 29 and one aged 80 or older), the study analyzed two additional independent replicas of 1 million unique cDNA reads from the same blood draw. To track age-related changes in TCR beta repertoire diversity, the study relied on deep sequencing normalized with unique cDNA molecular identifiers. Points the paper makes about the study in general: The percentage of naive T cells measured by flow cytometry correlated strongly with observed TCR beta diversity. Because donor CMV infection status was unknown, age-related changes in expanded clonotypes were potentially confounded. Estimates of total diversity based on one million sequenced T cells were regarded as lower bounds and as underestimates. Compared with the aged group, the long-lived group had more naive CD4+ T cells, fewer expanded clones and increased TCR diversity, a pattern suggesting age selection. Because profiling used bulk unsorted PBMCs, naive and antigen-experienced compartments could not be compared conclusively. As age increased, observed TCR beta diversity per million T cells dropped in a roughly linear way, and a significant reduction was already evident by age about 40.

Library generation was performed with 5' RACE. The reads were generated on an Illumina HiSeq 2500. The second PCR ran for roughly 7 to 12 cycles and used a J-beta primer mix along with a sample-barcoded 5' primer. Each TCR beta cDNA molecule received a unique molecular identifier from a template-switch 5' adaptor carrying 12 random nucleotides. Each sample yielded at least 2.5 million CDR3-containing paired-end reads. All of the RNA was converted into first-strand cDNA using the Mint cDNA synthesis kit, with a TRBC-specific oligonucleotide serving as the primer. Following uracil-DNA glycosylase treatment, all cDNA underwent a first 18-cycle PCR with the universal primers M1SS and BC2_uni_R. The source study handled its data this way. For normalization, 1 million high-quality reads were randomly selected from each sample, with every read carrying a distinct molecular identifier. Instead of being binned into consensus sequences, reads that shared molecular identifiers were thrown out. CDR3 identification, clonotype clustering and error correction used MiTCR with a Q25 quality threshold and the strictest error-elimination algorithm. A nonparametric unseen species model using Euler transformation provided a lower-bound estimate of total TCR beta diversity. The public reads were quality trimmed at Q25 with fastp and then assembled into clones with MiXCR by TCRdb, keeping productive beta chains. When rows share a CDR3 protein, they turn into one entry using the most common DNA and genes. The V and J calls shown here were made by TCRdb, not taken from the authors' results. The sample table lists approximately 580,000 distinct CDR3 sequences, around 24% of them with a count of one. The ten biggest clones cover 8.7% of the sample.

Donors were around 37 systemically healthy Caucasian individuals from Russia aged 6 to 90 years. Each donor gave 8 to 10 milliliters of peripheral blood, collected into EDTA-treated Vacutainer tubes. Ficoll-Paque density-gradient centrifugation was used to isolate PBMCs, with at least 6.5 million per sample. Total RNA, at least 6 micrograms per sample, was extracted from PBMCs with Trizol reagent. For every donor, flow cytometry on a PBMC aliquot measured the percentage of naive CD45RAhigh/CD27high T cells. This same sample was also part of a study on T cells of mothers and their children. As the second publication notes: Nine systemically healthy Caucasian individuals served as donors, namely three mothers together with their six children. cDNA synthesis consumed the entire amount of extracted RNA, loaded at around 1.5 ug RNA in each 15 ul reaction. Sample barcodes and 2-4 random nucleotides were added via the M1S primer in the second PCR. More than 8.5 million TCR beta CDR3 reads were obtained from each mother, and roughly 3 million reads were obtained from each child. TCR recombination output is similarly shaped by thymic selection in related and unrelated pairs, with a minor effect exerted by inherited differences. Normalized repertoire overlap was always slightly but never significantly higher in related than unrelated mother-child pairs. No persistent microchimeric T cell clones were detected, at a sensitivity of around 97 clones per million clonotypes. The study used deep NGS to compare TCR beta repertoires of mothers and children, seeking features distinguishing related mother-child pairs from unrelated individuals. On average, the children were about 12 +/- 4 years old, while the mothers were approximately 41 +/- 4 years old. After adapters were ligated using NEBNext reagents, the libraries underwent 100+100 nt paired-end sequencing on an Illumina HiSeq 2000. Mother and child libraries were prepared a month apart and sequenced in separate runs to prevent cross-contamination. Between roughly 500,000 and 2,100,000 distinct TCR beta clonotypes were identified per donor. Naive TCR beta clonotypes were estimated from low-frequency clonotypes matched to each donor's FACS-determined naive share, without sorting.

The TCR sequence derives from a boy aged 5-17 years in good health. Sequenced: blood. This chain joins TRBV12-3 or TRBV12-4 to TRBJ1-2; a stretch of 8 junction bases matches TRBD1. The bases are TGTGCCAGCAGTTCGGGGACAGGACGGTTTGGCTACACCTTC. It encodes CASSSGTGRFGYTF.